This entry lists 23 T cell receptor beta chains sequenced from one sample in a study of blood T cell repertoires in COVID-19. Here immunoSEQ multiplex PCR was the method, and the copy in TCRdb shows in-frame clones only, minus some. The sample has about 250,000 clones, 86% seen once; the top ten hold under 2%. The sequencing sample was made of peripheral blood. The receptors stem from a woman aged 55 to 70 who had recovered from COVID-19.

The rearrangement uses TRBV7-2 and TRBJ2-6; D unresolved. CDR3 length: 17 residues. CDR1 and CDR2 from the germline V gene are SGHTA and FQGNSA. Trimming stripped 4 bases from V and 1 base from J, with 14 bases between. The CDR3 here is CASSSSYSQSGANVLTF. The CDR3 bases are TGTGCCAGCAGCTCCTCCTATTCCCAATCTGGGGCCAACGTCCTGACTTTC. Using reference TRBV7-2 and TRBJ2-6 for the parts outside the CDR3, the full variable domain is GAGVSQSPSNKVTEKGKDVELRCDPISGHTALYWYRQSLGQGLEFLIYFQGNSAPDKSGLPSDRFSAERTGGSVSTLTIQRTQQEDSAVYLCASSSSYSQSGANVLTFGAGSRLTVL.

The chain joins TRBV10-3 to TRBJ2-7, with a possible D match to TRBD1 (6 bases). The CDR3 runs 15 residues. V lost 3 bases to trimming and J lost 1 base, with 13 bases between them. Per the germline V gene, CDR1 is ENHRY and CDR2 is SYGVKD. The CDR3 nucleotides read TGTGCCATCAGTGAACCGGGACAAACTTCCTACGAGCAGTACTTC. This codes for CAISEPGQTSYEQYF.

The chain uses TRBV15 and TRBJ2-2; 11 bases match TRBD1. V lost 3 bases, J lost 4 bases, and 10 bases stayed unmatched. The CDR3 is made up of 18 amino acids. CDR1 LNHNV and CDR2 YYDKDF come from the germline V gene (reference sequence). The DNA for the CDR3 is TGTGCCACCAGCAGGGCCATGGGACAGGGGGTTGTCACCGGGGAGCTGTTTTTT. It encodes CATSRAMGQGVVTGELFF.

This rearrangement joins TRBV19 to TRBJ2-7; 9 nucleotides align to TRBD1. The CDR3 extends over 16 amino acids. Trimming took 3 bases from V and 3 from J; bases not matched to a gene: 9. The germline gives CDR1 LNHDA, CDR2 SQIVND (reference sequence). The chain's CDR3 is CASSIKTGTGNYEQYF. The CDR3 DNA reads TGTGCCAGTAGTATCAAAACCGGGACAGGGAACTACGAGCAGTACTTC.

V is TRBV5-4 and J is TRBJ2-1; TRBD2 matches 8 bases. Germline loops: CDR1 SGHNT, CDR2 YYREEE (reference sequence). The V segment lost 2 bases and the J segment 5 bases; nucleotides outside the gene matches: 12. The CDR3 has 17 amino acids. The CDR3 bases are TGTGCCAGCAGCTTCGTTGGGCGGGGGGCCACTAACAATGAGCAGTTCTTC. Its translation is CASSFVGRGATNNEQFF.

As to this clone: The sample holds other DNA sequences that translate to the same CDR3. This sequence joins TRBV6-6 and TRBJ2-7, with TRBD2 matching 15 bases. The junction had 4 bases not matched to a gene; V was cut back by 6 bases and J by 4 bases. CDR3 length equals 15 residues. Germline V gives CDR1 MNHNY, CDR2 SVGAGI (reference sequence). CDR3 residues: CASSRGTSGGYEQYF. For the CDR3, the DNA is TGTGCCAGCAGCCGCGGGACTAGCGGGGGGTACGAGCAGTACTTC.

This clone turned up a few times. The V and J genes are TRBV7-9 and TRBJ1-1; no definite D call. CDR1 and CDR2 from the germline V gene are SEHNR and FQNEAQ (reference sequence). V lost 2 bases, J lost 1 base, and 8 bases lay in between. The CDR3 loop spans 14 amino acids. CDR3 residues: CASSLQARNTEAFF. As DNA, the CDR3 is TGTGCCAGCAGCTTACAAGCCCGGAACACTGAAGCTTTCTTT.

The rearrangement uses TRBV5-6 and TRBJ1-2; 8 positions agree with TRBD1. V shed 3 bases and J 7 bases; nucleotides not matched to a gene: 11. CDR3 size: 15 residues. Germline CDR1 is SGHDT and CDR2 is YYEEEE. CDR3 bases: TGTGCCAGCAGCTCACTAAAACAGGGGGTACTTGGCTACACCTTC. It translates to CASSSLKQGVLGYTF.

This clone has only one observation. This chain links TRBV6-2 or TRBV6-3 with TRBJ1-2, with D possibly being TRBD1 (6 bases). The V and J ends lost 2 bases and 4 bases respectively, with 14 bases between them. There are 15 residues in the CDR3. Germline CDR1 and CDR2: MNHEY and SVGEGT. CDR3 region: CASSYRSRGSYGYTF. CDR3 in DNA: TGTGCCAGCAGTTACAGGTCCAGGGGTTCCTATGGCTACACCTTC.

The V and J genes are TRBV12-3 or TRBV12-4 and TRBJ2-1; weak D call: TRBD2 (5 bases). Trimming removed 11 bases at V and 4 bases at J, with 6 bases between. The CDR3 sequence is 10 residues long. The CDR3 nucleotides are TGTGCCTCGGGGTACAATGAGCAGTTCTTC. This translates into CASGYNEQFF.

This CDR3 is CATSDSGSQYF. The CDR3 nucleotides read TGTGCCACCAGTGATTCCGGGTCCCAGTACTTC. V usage is TRBV24-1 and J usage is TRBJ2-5, with D uncertain. V shed 2 bases and J shed 9 bases, with 6 bases lying between them. This CDR3 contains 11 residues. Germline CDR1 KGHDR, CDR2 SFDVKD.

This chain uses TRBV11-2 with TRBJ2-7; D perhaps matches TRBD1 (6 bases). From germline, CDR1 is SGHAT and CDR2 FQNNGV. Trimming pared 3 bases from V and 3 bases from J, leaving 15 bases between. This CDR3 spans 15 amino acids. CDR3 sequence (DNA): TGTGCCAGCAGCTTGCCCGAGACAGGCCTCTACGAGCAGTACTTC. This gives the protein CASSLPETGLYEQYF.

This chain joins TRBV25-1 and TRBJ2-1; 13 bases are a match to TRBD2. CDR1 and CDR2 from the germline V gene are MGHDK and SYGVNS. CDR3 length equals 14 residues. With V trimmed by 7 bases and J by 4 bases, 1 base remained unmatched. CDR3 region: CASKTSGGYNEQFF. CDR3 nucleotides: TGTGCCAGCAAGACTAGCGGGGGGTACAATGAGCAGTTCTTC.

CDR3 residues: CATSDTGTLRGTDTQYF. In DNA form, the CDR3 reads TGTGCCACCAGTGACACCGGGACACTCAGAGGCACAGATACGCAGTATTTT. The chain is built from TRBV24-1 and TRBJ2-3; D is perhaps TRBD1 (6 bases). V was pared by 4 bases and J by 1 base, with 17 bases between. The CDR3 extends over 17 amino acids. The germline gives CDR1 KGHDR, CDR2 SFDVKD.

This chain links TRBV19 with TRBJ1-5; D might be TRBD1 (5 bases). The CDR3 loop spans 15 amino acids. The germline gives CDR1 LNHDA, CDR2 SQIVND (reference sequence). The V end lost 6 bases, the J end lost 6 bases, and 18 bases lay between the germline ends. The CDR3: CASSPTVGRIQPQHF. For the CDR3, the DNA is TGTGCCAGTAGCCCGACAGTGGGTAGGATTCAGCCCCAGCATTTT.

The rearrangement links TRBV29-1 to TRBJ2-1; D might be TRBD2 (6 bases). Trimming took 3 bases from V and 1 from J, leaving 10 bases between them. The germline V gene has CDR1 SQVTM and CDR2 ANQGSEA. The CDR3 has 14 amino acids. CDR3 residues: CSVDAGQSYNEQFF. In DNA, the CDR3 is TGCAGCGTTGACGCGGGGCAATCCTACAATGAGCAGTTCTTC.

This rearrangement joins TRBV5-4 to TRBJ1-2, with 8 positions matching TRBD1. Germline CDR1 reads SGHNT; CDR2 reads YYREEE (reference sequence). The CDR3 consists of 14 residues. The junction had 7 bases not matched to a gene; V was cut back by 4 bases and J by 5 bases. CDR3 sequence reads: CASSDPGGVYGYTF. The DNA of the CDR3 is TGTGCCAGCAGCGACCCAGGGGGCGTTTATGGCTACACCTTC.

The CDR3 sequence: CASSPDRVLYEQYF. The CDR3 DNA sequence: TGTGCCAGCAGTCCGGACAGGGTACTCTACGAGCAGTACTTC. The rearrangement joins TRBV28 to TRBJ2-7, with 8 positions matching TRBD1. CDR1 and CDR2 from the germline V gene are MDHEN and SYDVKM. J gave up 3 bases and V 5 bases, and 6 bases lay outside the gene matches. The CDR3 totals 14 residues.

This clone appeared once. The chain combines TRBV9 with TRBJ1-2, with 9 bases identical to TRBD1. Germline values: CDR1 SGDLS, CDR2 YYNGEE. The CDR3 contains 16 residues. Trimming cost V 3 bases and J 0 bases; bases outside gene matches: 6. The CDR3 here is CASSDRGPTANYGYTF. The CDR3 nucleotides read TGTGCCAGCAGCGACAGGGGGCCTACGGCTAACTATGGCTACACCTTC.

The CDR3 DNA reads as TGCGCCAGCAGCTTGGATAGCGGAAACACCATATATTTT. Translated: CASSLDSGNTIYF. This chain connects TRBV5-1 to TRBJ1-3; no firm D call. The CDR3 has 13 residues. CDR1 is SGHRS and CDR2 is YFSETQ in the germline V gene. Trimming left V 0 bases short and J 4 bases short, with 5 bases between.

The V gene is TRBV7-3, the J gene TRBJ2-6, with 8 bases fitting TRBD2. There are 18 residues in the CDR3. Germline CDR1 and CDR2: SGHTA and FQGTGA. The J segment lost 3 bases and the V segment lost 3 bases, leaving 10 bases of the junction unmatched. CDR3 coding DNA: TGTGCCAGCAGCTTTTCCCCCTCGGGGGGGCTTGGGGCCAACGTCCTGACTTTC. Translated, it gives CASSFSPSGGLGANVLTF.

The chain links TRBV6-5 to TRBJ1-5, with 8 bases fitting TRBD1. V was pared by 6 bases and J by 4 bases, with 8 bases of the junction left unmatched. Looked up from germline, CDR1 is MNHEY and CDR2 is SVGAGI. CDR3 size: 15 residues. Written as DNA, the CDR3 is TGTGCCAGCAGACCCGGACAGGGCCCTAATCAGCCCCAGCATTTT. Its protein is CASRPGQGPNQPQHF.

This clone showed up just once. CDR3: CASPPSGEQFF. CDR3 in DNA: TGTGCCAGCCCCCCGAGTGGTGAGCAGTTCTTC. The chain is built from TRBV7-2 and TRBJ2-1; D not certain. This CDR3 has 11 amino acids. Germline V gives CDR1 SGHTA, CDR2 FQGNSA. The V and J ends lost 8 bases and 9 bases respectively, with 11 bases between them.